A single sample is the source of the 9 T cell receptor beta chains below, sequenced in a study of radiotherapy plus CTLA-4 blockade in lung cancer. Clones were sequenced by immunoSEQ multiplex PCR, and TCRdb holds only the in-frame ones, with some missing. The table records 84,000 or so clones, under 85% of them present only once. The starting material was peripheral blood, obtained from a patient treated with radiotherapy plus ipilimumab. The source of these receptors is a human donor with non-small cell lung cancer that progressed on radiotherapy plus ipilimumab.

This clone showed up just a few times. The gene calls are TRBV30 and TRBJ1-2; tentatively, D is TRBD1 (6 bases). Germline CDR1 is GTSNPN and CDR2 is SVGIG (reference sequence). The CDR3 length is 14 residues. V lost 5 bases to trimming and J lost 0 bases, with 13 bases between them. Here the CDR3 reads CAWSGRGSNYGYTF. CDR3 coding DNA: TGTGCCTGGTCCGGTAGGGGGTCTAACTATGGCTACACCTTC.

The chain joins TRBV6-1 to TRBJ2-3; 11 bases are a match to TRBD2. There are 16 residues in the CDR3. Trimming took 3 bases from V and 0 from J; bases not matched to a gene: 2. Germline V gene sequence: CDR1 MNHNS, CDR2 SASEGT. CDR3 sequence: CASSETSGVSTDTQYF. The CDR3 DNA reads TGTGCCAGCAGTGAGACTAGCGGGGTTAGCACAGATACGCAGTATTTT.

This clone has a single count. J is TRBJ2-1 and V is TRBV4-1; no reliable D call. Trimming took 0 bases from V and 8 from J, leaving 14 bases between them. There are 15 residues in the CDR3. Germline V gene data show CDR1 as MGHRA and CDR2 as YSYEKL. CDR3 DNA sequence: TGCGCCAGCAGCCAAGATACACAGCCTTGGGATGAGCAGTTCTTC. Translated: CASSQDTQPWDEQFF.

This chain connects TRBV4-2 to TRBJ1-4, with D possibly TRBD1 on 6 matching bases. The CDR3 sequence is 16 residues long. The V end was cut by 0 bases, the J end by 2 bases, with 10 bases between. Germline values: CDR1 LGHNA, CDR2 YNFKEQ. Written as DNA, the CDR3 is TGTGCCAGCAGCCAAGATCTGGGGGCGACTAATGAAAAACTGTTTTTT. Translating gives CASSQDLGATNEKLFF.

The chain has TRBV29-1 and TRBJ1-4; no firm D call. The germline gives CDR1 SQVTM, CDR2 ANQGSEA. Trimming removed 5 bases at V and 1 base at J, with 11 bases between. There are 14 residues in the CDR3. CDR3 protein: CSVTSTVTNEKLFF. The DNA of the CDR3 is TGCAGCGTTACCAGTACGGTAACTAATGAAAAACTGTTTTTT.

The chain uses TRBV18 and TRBJ2-5, with TRBD2 matching 8 bases. CDR1 is KGHSH and CDR2 is LQKENI in the germline V gene. CDR3 size: 17 residues. Losses at the gene ends were 3 bases for V and 2 bases for J; bases not matched to a gene: 11. As DNA, the CDR3 is TGTGCCAGCTCACCCAGGAAGGGTAGCGGGGTACAAGAGACCCAGTACTTC. It is translated as CASSPRKGSGVQETQYF.

The chain carries TRBV5-1 and TRBJ2-7; D possibly corresponds to TRBD1 (5 bases). The CDR3 has 14 amino acids. V lost 0 bases and J lost 0, with 7 bases in between. Germline CDR1 is SGHRS and CDR2 is YFSETQ. CDR3 residues: CASSLDQGSYEQYF. CDR3 in DNA: TGCGCCAGCAGCTTGGATCAGGGCTCCTACGAGCAGTACTTC.

V gene TRBV5-1 combines with J gene TRBJ1-1; D perhaps matches TRBD1 (5 bases). The CDR3 runs to 13 residues. V shed 6 bases and J shed 1 base, with 10 bases lying between them. Germline-derived CDR1 and CDR2 are SGHRS and YFSETQ. The CDR3 spells CASTEGTNTEAFF. In DNA form, the CDR3 reads TGCGCCAGCACGGAGGGGACGAACACTGAAGCTTTCTTT.

The V gene is TRBV9, the J gene TRBJ2-1; 13 nucleotides line up with TRBD2. The trim removed 3 bases at V and 6 bases at J, leaving 9 bases unmatched. From germline, CDR1 is SGDLS and CDR2 YYNGEE. CDR3 length equals 17 residues. The CDR3: CASSGVPGLAGTNEQFF. The CDR3 DNA reads TGTGCCAGCAGCGGTGTGCCGGGACTAGCGGGAACCAATGAGCAGTTCTTC. Using reference TRBV9 and TRBJ2-1 for the parts outside the CDR3, the full variable domain is DSGVTQTPKHLITATGQRVTLRCSPRSGDLSVYWYQQSLDQGLQFLIQYYNGEERAKGNILERFSAQQFPDLHSELNLSSLELGDSALYFCASSGVPGLAGTNEQFFGPGTRLTVL.